The 22 T cell receptor beta chains in this list originate from one sample, sequenced in a study of shared clonotypes between healthy human individuals (dated by TCRdb to 2020 to 2022). The protocol used for the library was the immunoSEQ multiplex PCR assay. TCRdb obtained this table from immuneACCESS and retained in-frame rearrangements with V and J assigned. These tables miss some clones; where compared with another copy, unresolved V genes account for less than half of the shortfall, and the remainder is unexplained. Counted in this sample were 2 million to 2.5 million clones; around 93% of them appeared once. Approximately 0.39% of the sample comes from the top ten. The sequencing input was naive CD4+ T cells from PBMCs. The cell subset or site label corresponds to: CD45RA+ positively selected. The receptors were gathered from a man aged 18 to 30 in good health. Some clones in this sample may be carry-over from other donors' samples.

The chain employs TRBV9 and TRBJ2-3; 11 nucleotides line up with TRBD2. The ends lost 4 bases at V and 2 bases at J; junction bases unmatched: 6. Germline V gene sequence: CDR1 SGDLS, CDR2 YYNGEE. The CDR3 runs to 16 residues. The CDR3 sequence is CASSSGGLADTDTQYF. CDR3 nucleotide sequence: TGTGCCAGCAGCTCTGGGGGACTAGCGGACACAGATACGCAGTATTTT.

The chain carries TRBV5-1 and TRBJ2-7; the D gene is possibly TRBD2 (6 bases). The CDR3 has 14 amino acids. CDR1 and CDR2 (germline): SGHRS, YFSETQ. Trimming pared 6 bases from V and 1 base from J, leaving 14 bases between. For the CDR3, the DNA is TGCGCCAGCATGGGAGGACATGGATCCTACGAGCAGTACTTC. Residues: CASMGGHGSYEQYF.

This clone came up once. This chain uses TRBV4-2 with TRBJ1-5, with D perhaps TRBD1 (5 bases). Germline lookup yields CDR1 LGHNA and CDR2 YNFKEQ. Trimming cost V 2 bases and J 6 bases, with 14 bases left between them. The CDR3 extends over 15 amino acids. Here the CDR3 reads CASSQRDGQGQPQHF. CDR3 nucleotides: TGTGCCAGCAGCCAACGGGACGGACAAGGTCAGCCCCAGCATTTT.

The chain joins TRBV27 to TRBJ2-2, with 11 bases fitting TRBD2. V lost 6 bases, J lost 6 bases, and 6 bases stayed unmatched. The CDR3 has 15 residues. Per germline, CDR1 MNHEY and CDR2 SMNVEV (reference sequence). The CDR3 nucleotides read TGTGCCAGCAGCCTACTAGCGGGAGTCCCCGGGGAGCTGTTTTTT. Translating it yields CASSLLAGVPGELFF.

This chain links TRBV5-1 with TRBJ2-7, with D perhaps matching TRBD2 (6 bases). Germline CDR1 and CDR2: SGHRS and YFSETQ. The CDR3 spans 16 residues. V lost 1 base to trimming and J lost 3 bases, with 17 bases between them. The CDR3 coding sequence is TGCGCCAGCAGCTTGCCTTCCGGGACCGGGGGCTACGAGCAGTACTTC. Translation: CASSLPSGTGGYEQYF. The complete variable domain, with remaining parts taken from reference TRBV5-1 and TRBJ2-7, reads KAGVTQTPRYLIKTRGQQVTLSCSPISGHRSVSWYQQTPGQGLQFLFEYFSETQRNKGNFPGRFSGRQFSNSRSEMNVSTLELGDSALYLCASSLPSGTGGYEQYFGPGTRLTVT.

V usage is TRBV7-2 and J usage is TRBJ2-7, with D unclear. The CDR3 is made up of 16 amino acids. Trimming removed 0 bases from V and 2 bases from J, with 14 bases in between. Looked up from germline, CDR1 is SGHTA and CDR2 is FQGNSA. In DNA, the CDR3 is TGTGCCAGCAGCTTAGCGTTCCCAACAGCTCCCTACGAGCAGTACTTC. Residues: CASSLAFPTAPYEQYF.

The rearrangement uses TRBV6-5 and TRBJ1-6; D call uncertain. The length of the CDR3 is 14 residues. CDR1 and CDR2 (germline): MNHEY, SVGAGI. V was clipped by 5 bases and J by 7 bases, with 12 bases between them. The chain's CDR3 is CASSARVTNSPLHF. The CDR3 DNA reads as TGTGCCAGCAGTGCCCGGGTCACAAATTCACCCCTCCACTTT.

V gene TRBV28 combines with J gene TRBJ2-3; D uncertain. CDR1 and CDR2 from the germline V gene are MDHEN and SYDVKM. Trimming took 5 bases from V and 1 from J, leaving 16 bases between them. The length of the CDR3 is 16 residues. As DNA, the CDR3 is TGTGCCAGCAGTCATACACAAGGAAAGGGCACAGATACGCAGTATTTT. Protein sequence: CASSHTQGKGTDTQYF.

Only one count was recorded for this clone. This chain connects TRBV9 to TRBJ2-2; no definite D call. Looked up from germline, CDR1 is SGDLS and CDR2 is YYNGEE. The CDR3 is 14 amino acids. V lost 3 bases and J lost 1, with 7 bases in between. Here the CDR3 DNA reads TGTGCCAGCAGCGGATTCTTGAACACCGGGGAGCTGTTTTTT. It codes for CASSGFLNTGELFF.

This clone was counted a single time. This chain connects TRBV7-2 to TRBJ2-3; a possible D gene is TRBD1 (5 bases). This CDR3 has 15 amino acids. Deletions cut 2 bases from V and 1 base from J, with 10 bases between. Germline V lookup: CDR1 SGHTA, CDR2 FQGNSA. The CDR3 DNA reads TGTGCCAGCAGCTTACAGGGTGAGGGCACAGATACGCAGTATTTT. It encodes CASSLQGEGTDTQYF.

With respect to this clone: This same CDR3 is encoded by further DNA sequences in the sample. The chain is built from TRBV5-4 and TRBJ2-7; D possibly matches TRBD1 or TRBD2 (5 bases each). CDR3 length equals 13 residues. Germline V lookup: CDR1 SGHNT, CDR2 YYREEE (reference sequence). V was clipped by 3 bases and J by 2 bases, with 9 bases between them. In nucleotides, the CDR3 is TGTGCCAGCAGCTCGAGGGGCACCTACGAGCAGTACTTC. The encoded protein is CASSSRGTYEQYF. The full variable domain, its missing parts supplied by reference TRBV5-4 and TRBJ2-7, is ETGVTQSPTHLIKTRGQQVTLRCSSQSGHNTVSWYQQALGQGPQFIFQYYREEENGRGNFPPRFSGLQFPNYSSELNVNALELDDSALYLCASSSRGTYEQYFGPGTRLTVT.

The chain uses TRBV7-7 and TRBJ2-7; D may match TRBD1 or TRBD2 (5 bases each). Germline V CDR1 and CDR2: SSHAT, FNYEAQ (reference sequence). The V end lost 5 bases, the J end lost 6 bases, and 14 bases lay between the germline ends. CDR3 length: 13 residues. The DNA of the CDR3 is TGTGCCAGCAGCCTCGGGACGATGAGCGAGCAGTACTTC. It is translated as CASSLGTMSEQYF.

The chain carries TRBV27 and TRBJ2-6, with D possibly TRBD1 on 6 matching bases. CDR1 MNHEY and CDR2 SMNVEV come from the germline V gene (reference sequence). This CDR3 contains 17 residues. Trimming took off 1 base at V and 0 bases at J, with 10 bases between the two ends. The CDR3 loop reads CASSLFLGASGANVLTF. DNA of the CDR3: TGTGCCAGCAGTTTATTCTTGGGGGCCTCTGGGGCCAACGTCCTGACTTTC. The entire variable domain, with the rest obtained from reference TRBV27 and TRBJ2-6, is as follows: EAQVTQNPRYLITVTGKKLTVTCSQNMNHEYMSWYRQDPGLGLRQIYYSMNVEVTDKGDVPEGYKVSRKEKRNFPLILESPSPNQTSLYFCASSLFLGASGANVLTFGAGSRLTVL.

V and J are TRBV7-2 and TRBJ2-1; 9 positions agree with TRBD1. This CDR3 is built from 15 residues. Germline CDR1 reads SGHTA; CDR2 reads FQGNSA. J lost 6 bases, V lost 4 bases, and 7 bases had no gene match. CDR3 protein: CASSSRTGASNEQFF. The CDR3 DNA sequence: TGTGCCAGCAGCTCGCGGACAGGGGCGAGCAATGAGCAGTTCTTC.

V is TRBV9 and J is TRBJ1-2; 8 nucleotides match TRBD1. The CDR3 covers 12 residues. The V segment lost 7 bases and the J segment 8 bases; nucleotides outside the gene matches: 7. Germline lookup yields CDR1 SGDLS and CDR2 YYNGEE. In DNA, the CDR3 is TGTGCCAGCGGGGGACAGGCGGCCGGCTACACCTTC. Amino acids: CASGGQAAGYTF.

This sequence joins TRBV5-4 and TRBJ2-7; D may be TRBD1 (6 bases). The CDR3 covers 16 residues. V was pared by 4 bases and J by 3 bases, with 20 bases between. Germline V gene sequence: CDR1 SGHNT, CDR2 YYREEE (reference sequence). DNA of the CDR3: TGTGCCAGCAGCGGAGAGGGCAGGGGAGAATACTACGAGCAGTACTTC. It codes for CASSGEGRGEYYEQYF.

This clone was seen only once. J is TRBJ1-1 and V is TRBV5-1, with a possible D match to TRBD1 (6 bases). The germline V gene has CDR1 SGHRS and CDR2 YFSETQ. V lost 1 base and J 3 bases, leaving 22 bases between the germline ends. The CDR3 sequence is 18 residues long. In DNA, the CDR3 is TGCGCCAGCAGCTTGCGCCCTCAGGGGCAGGGTTGGGACACTGAAGCTTTCTTT. It encodes CASSLRPQGQGWDTEAFF.

The gene calls are TRBV15 and TRBJ1-5; possible D gene TRBD1, 5 bases. CDR1 and CDR2 (germline): LNHNV, YYDKDF (reference sequence). Trimming left V 2 bases short and J 5 bases short, with 13 bases between. The CDR3 has 15 residues. The CDR3 reads CATSRFIQGDQPQHF. DNA of the CDR3: TGTGCCACCAGCAGATTTATCCAGGGAGATCAGCCCCAGCATTTT.

Turning to this clone: At the DNA level, this CDR3 is encoded by other sequences in the same sample as well. V is TRBV7-6 and J is TRBJ2-7; 10 positions match TRBD2. Trimming took 1 base from V and 2 from J; bases not matched to a gene: 2. The CDR3 extends over 15 amino acids. Looked up from germline, CDR1 is SGHVS and CDR2 is FNYEAQ. As DNA, the CDR3 is TGTGCCAGCAGCTTAGGCACTAGCGGGACCTACGAGCAGTACTTC. Its protein product is CASSLGTSGTYEQYF.

This sequence joins TRBV2 and TRBJ2-7, with a tentative D call TRBD1 (5 bases). V lost 11 bases and J lost 0, with 14 bases in between. The CDR3 is made up of 13 amino acids. CDR1 and CDR2 (germline): SNHLY, FYNNEI. CDR3 DNA: TGTGCCGCGTCGAATGACAGCTCCTACGAGCAGTACTTC. Protein: CAASNDSSYEQYF.

CDR3 amino acids: CASSDQLAGSGNEQFF. CDR3 nucleotide sequence: TGTGCCAGCAGTGACCAACTAGCGGGAAGCGGCAATGAGCAGTTCTTC. V is TRBV6-1 and J is TRBJ2-1, with 10 bases matching TRBD2. Germline V lookup: CDR1 MNHNS, CDR2 SASEGT. J lost 6 bases, V lost 3 bases, and 8 bases had no gene match. CDR3 length equals 16 residues.

As concerns this clone: The sample carries other DNA sequences with the same CDR3. V is TRBV28 and J is TRBJ2-5, with a possible D match to TRBD2 (6 bases). V lost 2 bases, J lost 1 base, and 8 bases lay in between. Germline-derived CDR1 and CDR2 are MDHEN and SYDVKM. This CDR3 region has 14 residues. Written as DNA, the CDR3 is TGTGCCAGCAGTTTAGGAGGGGTCCAAGAGACCCAGTACTTC. It yields the protein CASSLGGVQETQYF.